The 3 T cell receptor beta chains presented below share a single source sample, sequenced in a study of regulatory T cells in long-lasting Graves disease. Time point reported: persistent/refractory GD, antithyroid drugs over 5 years with positive TRAb. Researchers made the TCR library from RNA that was extracted from PBMCs. For TCR beta, libraries came from iRepertoire HTBI primers and Arm-PCR of CDR3 regions. TCRdb re-analysed the multiplex PCR reads in MiXCR, keeping a single row per CDR3 protein. In the table there are approximately 690,000 distinct CDR3 sequences, 25% to 30% of which are singletons. Sequenced here: peripheral blood mononuclear cells (PBMCs), sampled when the disease was refractory, from a patient treated with antithyroid drugs. The receptors were gathered from a female donor with Graves disease.

V is TRBV3-1 and J is TRBJ1-2, with 7 nucleotides matching TRBD1. The CDR3 is 16 residues long. The junction had 9 bases not matched to a gene; V was cut back by 0 bases and J by 5 bases. Germline V lookup: CDR1 LGHDT, CDR2 YNNKEL (reference sequence). As DNA, the CDR3 is TGTGCCAGCAGCCAAGATGGCGGGACAGCCACTTATGGCTACACCTTC. Its protein is CASSQDGGTATYGYTF.

This chain uses TRBV14 with TRBJ1-6; D is unresolved. Per germline, CDR1 SGHDN and CDR2 FVKESK. Trimming left V 0 bases short and J 10 bases short, with 10 bases between. The CDR3 runs 14 residues. CDR3 residues: CASSQDYQVSPLHF. The CDR3 nucleotides are TGTGCCAGCAGCCAAGATTACCAGGTGTCACCCCTCCACTTT.

This clonotype was counted between two and nine times. V usage is TRBV6-5 and J usage is TRBJ2-7; TRBD1 matches at 7 bases. The junction had 12 bases not matched to a gene; V was cut back by 4 bases and J by 3 bases. Germline V CDR1 and CDR2: MNHEY, SVGAGI. The CDR3 is 16 amino acids. The CDR3 DNA reads as TGTGCCAGCAGTTCTCCCCTGACAGGGTCTAGCTACGAGCAGTACTTC. It translates to CASSSPLTGSSYEQYF.